This is a list of T cell receptor beta chains from one sample in a study of cytomegalovirus exposure and HLA in healthy donors. The data were produced by immunoSEQ multiplex PCR, yet TCRdb's version contains in-frame clones alone and is incomplete. The data hold fewer than 250,000 clones, with around 87% observed a single time. Specimen: PBMCs. These receptors came from a man aged 18 to 29 in good health and CMV-seronegative. Each CDR3 is given with its conserved first and last residue. The D gene is left open where the match is weak. For some rows the clone size is stated as once, few or many, or as a class when expanded; others skip it.

J gene | V gene | D gene | clone size | CDR3 DNA | CDR3 protein
TRBJ2-7 | TRBV11-2 | TRBD2 | - | TGTGCCAGCAGCAAGCGGGAGGGCCACCACGAGCAGTACTTC | CASSKREGHHEQYF
TRBJ2-7 | TRBV28 | - | - | TGTGCCAGCAGTTTGCCGGACTTGGGCTACGAGCAGTACTTC | CASSLPDLGYEQYF
TRBJ2-3 | TRBV7-2 | - | - | TGTGCCAGCAGCTTCTTCCGCACAGATACGCAGTATTTT | CASSFFRTDTQYF
TRBJ2-1 | TRBV14 | TRBD2 | once | TGTGCCAGCAGCCAAGGGACTAGCGGGAGGGCCTGGGAGCAGTTCTTC | CASSQGTSGRAWEQFF
TRBJ1-6 | TRBV28 | - | - | TGTGCCAGCACCCCCGGGCGACGGGATTATTCACCCCTCCACTTT | CASTPGRRDYSPLHF
TRBJ1-6 | TRBV2 | - | - | TGTGCCAGCACCGAAAGGGGGAGTCTCCTCCACTTT | CASTERGSLLHF
TRBJ1-1 | TRBV6-1 | - | - | TGTGCCAGCAGTGGTGGGCGGGGAGAAGCTTTCTTT | CASSGGRGEAFF
TRBJ1-1 | TRBV4-1 | - | - | TGCGCCAGCAGCCCTGGCGGGGGACGCGCGAACACTGAAGCTTTCTTT | CASSPGGGRANTEAFF
TRBJ2-5 | TRBV5-4 | - | - | TGTGCCAGCAGCGGGGGGTACGAAGAGACCCAGTACTTC | CASSGGYEETQYF
TRBJ2-1 | TRBV12-5 | - | - | TGTGCTAGTGGTTTCGGCGGGAAACTAAGCTCCTACAATGAGCAGTTCTTC | CASGFGGKLSSYNEQFF
TRBJ2-3 | TRBV6-6 | - | once | TGTGCCAGCAGGGAACGTTCAGGGGCAGATACGCAGTATTTT | CASRERSGADTQYF
TRBJ2-1 | TRBV27 | - | - | TGTGCCAGCAATCCGGGTACAGGGATCTACAATGAGCAGTTCTTC | CASNPGTGIYNEQFF
TRBJ2-3 | TRBV5-1 | - | - | TGCGCCACCCGCGAGGGCCAGGCTCCTACGGATACGCAGTATTTT | CATREGQAPTDTQYF
TRBJ1-3 | TRBV30 | TRBD1 | - | TGTGCCTGGAGTCCAACACGGACAGGGGGATATGGAAACACCATATATTTT | CAWSPTRTGGYGNTIYF
TRBJ1-5 | TRBV9 | - | - | TGTGCCAGCAGCGTAGCGAGCGGAGGACAGCCCCAGCATTTT | CASSVASGGQPQHF
TRBJ2-6 | TRBV28 | TRBD1 | - | TGTGCCAGCAGTCTGACAGGGGCCGGGGCCAACGTCCTGACTTTC | CASSLTGAGANVLTF
TRBJ1-5 | TRBV10-2 | - | - | TGCGCCAGCAGGTTGACAGGAAATAGCAATCAGCCCCAGCATTTT | CASRLTGNSNQPQHF
TRBJ2-3 | TRBV20-1 | - | - | TGCAGTGCTAGGAGGGATACGCAGTATTTT | CSARRDTQYF
TRBJ1-6 | TRBV2 | - | - | TGTGCCAGCAGCCGAGCAAATTCACCCCTCCACTTT | CASSRANSPLHF
TRBJ2-7 | TRBV18 | TRBD2 | - | TGTGCCAGCTCAAATCCTAGCGGGAGTGACGAGCAGTACTTC | CASSNPSGSDEQYF
TRBJ1-2 | TRBV28 | TRBD1 | - | TGTGCCAGCAGGGCTTGGGACAGGGAGGTCGGTGGCTACACCTTC | CASRAWDREVGGYTF
TRBJ1-2 | TRBV7-2 | - | few | TGTGCCAGCAGCTCCCAGTCAGGGGATGGCTACACCTTC | CASSSQSGDGYTF
TRBJ1-5 | TRBV25-1 | - | - | TGTGCCAGCAGTGAGAGGGGGGGGATGGGAATACAGCCCCAGCATTTT | CASSERGGMGIQPQHF
TRBJ2-1 | TRBV28 | - | - | TGTGCCAGCTCGTACATAGCGGTCTCCTACAATGAGCAGTTCTTC | CASSYIAVSYNEQFF
TRBJ1-5 | TRBV9 | - | few | TGTGCCAGCAGCGTAGATCCCGTCGATCAGCCCCAGCATTTT | CASSVDPVDQPQHF
TRBJ1-6 | TRBV5-1 | - | - | TGCGCCAGCAGCTTGGGGCATGCCCTCTCCTCCTATAATTCACCCCTCCACTTT | CASSLGHALSSYNSPLHF
TRBJ2-7 | TRBV30 | - | - | TGTGCCTTCACTGGGGACTTGGGCCCCTACGAGCAGTACTTC | CAFTGDLGPYEQYF
TRBJ1-5 | TRBV28 | - | - | TGTGCCAGCAGCGCGGGGTGGAGCAATCAGCCCCAGCATTTT | CASSAGWSNQPQHF
TRBJ1-6 | TRBV4-1 | TRBD1 | - | TGCGCCAGCAGCCCCCAGACAGGGCTCAATTCACCCCTCCACTTT | CASSPQTGLNSPLHF
TRBJ1-4 | TRBV10-1 | TRBD1 | - | TGCGCCAGCAGCCCCGACCCGGGACAGGGTTTGGGGGAAAAACTGTTTTTT | CASSPDPGQGLGEKLFF
TRBJ2-1 | TRBV4-2 | - | - | TGTGCCAGCAGCCTCCGCTTGGCGGAATCGGATGAGCAGTTCTTC | CASSLRLAESDEQFF
TRBJ1-3 | TRBV13 | - | - | TGTGCCAGCAGCTTAGAGGCCAGGTCTGGAAACACCATATATTTT | CASSLEARSGNTIYF
TRBJ1-4 | TRBV28 | TRBD1 | - | TGTGCCAGCAGTTTACGGGACAGGGGAAAACTGTTTTTT | CASSLRDRGKLFF
TRBJ2-5 | TRBV10-3 | - | - | TGTGCCACCTCAACCCGACAGGGAGGTGCCGAGACCCAGTACTTC | CATSTRQGGAETQYF
TRBJ1-2 | TRBV5-6 | - | - | TGTGCCAGCAGCAGCGTCAGCGCTAACTATGGCTACACCTTC | CASSSVSANYGYTF
TRBJ1-1 | TRBV9 | TRBD1 | - | TGTGCCAGCAGGACAGGGGAGGGAACTGAAGCTTTCTTT | CASRTGEGTEAFF
TRBJ1-6 | TRBV27 | - | few | TGTGCCATCCGTGCGGGGTATGATTCACCCCTCCACTTT | CAIRAGYDSPLHF
TRBJ1-1 | TRBV4-3 | - | few | TGCGCCAGCAGCCAAGTTAGCTACACTGAAGCTTTCTTT | CASSQVSYTEAFF
TRBJ2-7 | TRBV27 | TRBD2 | - | TGTGCCAGCAGTCGCTTTGGCGGGGGGCAATCCTACGAGCAGTACTTC | CASSRFGGGQSYEQYF
TRBJ2-7 | TRBV11-2 | - | - | TGTGCCAGCAGCCCAGGTGCGGGAAGGGTCGAGCAGTACTTC | CASSPGAGRVEQYF
TRBJ2-1 | TRBV2 | TRBD2 | - | TGTGCCAGCAGTGAGGGACTACCCTCCTACAATGAGCAGTTCTTC | CASSEGLPSYNEQFF
TRBJ1-1 | TRBV19 | - | - | TGTGCCAGTAGTCCCACAGGGAACACTGAAGCTTTCTTT | CASSPTGNTEAFF
TRBJ2-3 | TRBV7-8 | TRBD2 | - | TGTGCCAGCAGCTTAGGACTAGCGGGGGGAGATACGCAGTATTTT | CASSLGLAGGDTQYF
TRBJ2-3 | TRBV7-2 | - | - | TGTGCCAGCAGCTTAGAGGGGCGGGGACGCACAGATACGCAGTATTTT | CASSLEGRGRTDTQYF
TRBJ2-7 | TRBV5-6 | - | - | - | CASSFGPGLYEQYF
TRBJ2-2 | TRBV9 | TRBD1 | - | TGTGCCAGCAGCCCCCGGGACAGGGCTGTCGGGGAGCTGTTTTTT | CASSPRDRAVGELFF
TRBJ2-1 | TRBV18 | TRBD2 | - | TGTGCCAGCTCACCTTTACTAGCGGGGGACGAGCAGTTCTTC | CASSPLLAGDEQFF
TRBJ2-3 | TRBV5-1 | - | - | TGCGCCAGCAGCTTGTTTCTCGAGGGTGGACGAGATACGCAGTATTTT | CASSLFLEGGRDTQYF
TRBJ2-7 | TRBV5-1 | TRBD2 | - | TGCGCCAGCAGCTTCGCAGCGGGAGGCTCCTCTCCCTACGAGCAGTACTTC | CASSFAAGGSSPYEQYF
TRBJ2-7 | TRBV30 | TRBD1 | few | TGTGCCTGCTCATCGGGACAGGACTACGAGCAGTACTTC | CACSSGQDYEQYF
TRBJ2-7 | TRBV6-5 | - | - | TGTGCCAGCAGTTACTCGCGCGGGGCCGCGGGCTACGAGCAGTACTTC | CASSYSRGAAGYEQYF
TRBJ2-6 | TRBV27 | - | - | TGTGCCAGCAGTTTTTACTCTGGGGCCAACGTCCTGACTTTC | CASSFYSGANVLTF
TRBJ1-2 | TRBV18 | TRBD1 | once | TGTGCCAGCTCACCACCGGGGACAGATGGCTACACCTTC | CASSPPGTDGYTF